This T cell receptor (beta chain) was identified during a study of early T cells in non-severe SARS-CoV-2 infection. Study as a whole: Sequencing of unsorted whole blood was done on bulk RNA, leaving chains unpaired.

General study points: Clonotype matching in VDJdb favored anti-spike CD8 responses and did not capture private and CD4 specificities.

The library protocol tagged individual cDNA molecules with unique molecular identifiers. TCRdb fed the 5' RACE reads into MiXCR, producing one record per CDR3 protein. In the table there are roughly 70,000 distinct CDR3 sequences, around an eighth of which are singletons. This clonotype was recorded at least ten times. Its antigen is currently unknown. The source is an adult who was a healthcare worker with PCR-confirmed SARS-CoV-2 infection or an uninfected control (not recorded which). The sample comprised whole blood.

CDR3 nucleotide sequence: TGTGCCAGCACCTTGACAGGGAGCGCGGGCGGCTACACCTTC. Protein sequence: CASTLTGSAGGYTF. The chain employs TRBV2 and TRBJ1-2; 7 nucleotides agree with TRBD1. Germline V gives CDR1 SNHLY, CDR2 FYNNEI. V was clipped by 7 bases and J by 8 bases; unmatched bases: 13. The CDR3 totals 14 residues. Variable domain in full (rest from reference TRBV2 and TRBJ1-2): EPEVTQTPSHQVTQMGQEVILRCVPISNHLYFYWYRQILGQKVEFLVSFYNNEISEKSEIFDDQFSVERPDGSNFTLKIRSTKLEDSAMYFCASTLTGSAGGYTFGSGTRLTVV.